The source of this T cell receptor beta chain is a study of blood T cell repertoires in COVID-19. Background on the study: Sites in the United States, Italy and Spain provided acute and convalescent COVID-19 samples. T cells, B-cell-depleted T cells, or PBMCs supplied cDNA or gDNA.

The CDR3 loop spans 12 amino acids. CDR1 MNHEY and CDR2 SVGAGI come from the germline V gene. The V end was cut by 8 bases, the J end by 6 bases, with 14 bases between. Authors' methods: Researchers report that nucleated cell counts were estimated from reference gene primer amplification. Only in-frame clones appear in the TCRdb table, and some are missing; sequencing was by immunoSEQ multiplex PCR. Clone size and the V and J calls come from that table; the DNA yielded D and trimming. The table lists some 390,000 clones, around nine tenths of them singletons. This sequence joins TRBV6-5 and TRBJ2-7; D uncertain. This sequence originates from a human donor in a cohort sampled during active COVID-19. Sequences were obtained from peripheral blood. The CDR3 is CASLGEVFEQYF. CDR3 DNA: TGTGCCAGCCTCGGCGAGGTGTTCGAGCAGTACTTC.